The 14 T cell receptor beta chains presented below share a single source sample, sequenced in a study of blood T cell repertoires in COVID-19. Libraries were prepared by immunoSEQ multiplex PCR; TCRdb keeps only in-frame clonotypes and omits some of them. Of 250,000 or so clones in the sample, 70% to 90% were seen once. Sample: PBMCs or T cells enriched from blood (not recorded which). The receptors were gathered from a woman aged 45-60 years who had been exposed to COVID-19.

The genes are TRBV13 and TRBJ2-5; 9 positions agree with TRBD2. The CDR3 runs 16 residues. Losses at the gene ends were 3 bases for V and 5 bases for J; bases not matched to a gene: 10. Germline values: CDR1 PRHDT, CDR2 FYEKMQ (reference sequence). The CDR3 DNA follows: TGTGCCAGCAGCTTTAGTAGCGGGGGTTACGAGGAGACCCAGTACTTC. This encodes CASSFSSGGYEETQYF.

The V and J genes are TRBV5-5 and TRBJ2-2, with D maybe TRBD1 (6 bases). The V end lost 5 bases, the J end lost 1 base, and 18 bases lay between the germline ends. The CDR3 extends over 17 amino acids. Germline V lookup: CDR1 SGHKS, CDR2 YYEKEE (reference sequence). DNA for the CDR3: TGTGCCAGCAGGTTCGGGCTGGGGGCAGGGAACACCGGGGAGCTGTTTTTT. It yields the protein CASRFGLGAGNTGELFF.

The genes are TRBV19 and TRBJ2-1; 7 nucleotides match TRBD2. Germline values: CDR1 LNHDA, CDR2 SQIVND (reference sequence). The V and J ends lost 4 bases and 1 base, in that order; junction bases with no gene match: 4. This CDR3 is 15 amino acids long. Written as DNA, the CDR3 is TGTGCCAGTAGTAGGAGGGAGGGTTCCTACAATGAGCAGTTCTTC. The encoded protein is CASSRREGSYNEQFF.

This clone came up a few times. This chain joins TRBV19 and TRBJ1-6; tentative D call: TRBD1 (6 bases). Trimming stripped 7 bases from V and 7 bases from J, with 14 bases between. The CDR3 sequence is 14 residues long. Germline V gene data show CDR1 as LNHDA and CDR2 as SQIVND (reference sequence). CDR3 protein: CASNWGRTNSPLHF. CDR3 bases: TGTGCCAGTAACTGGGGGCGAACCAATTCACCCCTCCACTTT.

J is TRBJ1-1 and V is TRBV18; D may be TRBD1 (5 bases). The CDR3 has 13 residues. Per the germline V gene, CDR1 is KGHSH and CDR2 is LQKENI. Trimming stripped 6 bases from V and 7 bases from J, with 15 bases between. The CDR3 DNA reads TGTGCCAGCTCCTTAAAGCAGGGATTTGAAGCTTTCTTT. Amino acids: CASSLKQGFEAFF.

A single count supports this clone. J is TRBJ2-7 and V is TRBV2; 9 bases are a match to TRBD1. Trimming cost V 6 bases and J 10 bases; bases outside gene matches: 4. Germline V lookup: CDR1 SNHLY, CDR2 FYNNEI. CDR3 length equals 11 residues. The CDR3 is CASSQTGGQYF. CDR3 DNA: TGTGCCAGCAGCCAGACAGGGGGACAGTACTTC.

A single count supports this clone. The chain couples TRBV7-2 to TRBJ1-2; D remains ambiguous. This CDR3 is 15 amino acids long. The V gene's germline CDR1 is SGHTA and CDR2 FQGNSA. V gave up 3 bases and J gave up 5 bases, with 16 bases separating them. CDR3 bases: TGTGCCAGCAGCTTGTCCCTGGGAGGAGTGTATGGCTACACCTTC. Its protein is CASSLSLGGVYGYTF. Looking up the rest from reference TRBV7-2 and TRBJ1-2 gives the full variable domain: GAGVSQSPSNKVTEKGKDVELRCDPISGHTALYWYRQSLGQGLEFLIYFQGNSAPDKSGLPSDRFSAERTGGSVSTLTIQRTQQEDSAVYLCASSLSLGGVYGYTFGSGTRLTVV.

The chain joins TRBV10-3 to TRBJ2-1; D not resolved. V lost 2 bases, J lost 5 bases, and 13 bases lay in between. CDR3 length: 15 residues. The germline V gene encodes CDR1 ENHRY and CDR2 SYGVKD. The CDR3 DNA reads as TGTGCCATCAGTGAGGAGACTTACCCGGACAATGAGCAGTTCTTC. Protein product: CAISEETYPDNEQFF.

There are a few counts of this clone. The rearrangement links TRBV5-1 to TRBJ2-5, with D possibly being TRBD1 (5 bases). Trimming took 4 bases from V and 4 from J, leaving 17 bases between them. The CDR3 consists of 15 residues. The germline CDR1 and CDR2 sequences are SGHRS and YFSETQ. In DNA, the CDR3 is TGCGCCAGCAGCGGGGTAGGGGCCCCAGGAGAGACCCAGTACTTC. Protein product: CASSGVGAPGETQYF.

The chain links TRBV5-5 to TRBJ2-7; a possible D gene is TRBD1 (6 bases). V lost 3 bases and J lost 3, with 13 bases in between. Germline CDR1 SGHKS, CDR2 YYEKEE (reference sequence). The length of the CDR3 is 14 residues. CDR3 nucleotide sequence: TGTGCCAGCAGCTCTACAGGGATTAACTACGAGCAGTACTTC. Translated: CASSSTGINYEQYF.

The rearrangement uses TRBV6-1 and TRBJ2-3, with 8 bases matching TRBD2. V shed 3 bases, J shed 5 bases, and the junction held 10 bases outside the gene matches. The length of the CDR3 is 16 residues. Germline V lookup: CDR1 MNHNS, CDR2 SASEGT. Here the CDR3 DNA reads TGTGCCAGCAGTGAGTCAGCGGGGGTAGGGGGAGATACGCAGTATTTT. Translating gives CASSESAGVGGDTQYF.

The V and J genes are TRBV9 and TRBJ2-3; 14 bases fit TRBD2. Per germline, CDR1 SGDLS and CDR2 YYNGEE. This CDR3 spans 18 amino acids. V shed 4 bases and J 2 bases; nucleotides not matched to a gene: 9. This chain's CDR3 is CASSLTGLAGGHTDTQYF. In DNA, the CDR3 is TGTGCCAGCAGCCTTACCGGACTAGCGGGGGGTCACACAGATACGCAGTATTTT.

The chain couples TRBV29-1 to TRBJ2-3, with D possibly TRBD2 on 6 matching bases. CDR3 size: 13 residues. The germline V and J ends were trimmed by 8 bases and 1 base, with 13 bases remaining between them. Germline V CDR1 and CDR2: SQVTM, ANQGSEA. The DNA for the CDR3 is TGCAGCTCCCCCATAGCGGGCACAGATACGCAGTATTTT. Amino acids: CSSPIAGTDTQYF.

The chain joins TRBV5-1 to TRBJ2-5; 7 bases line up with TRBD1. This CDR3 comprises 15 residues. J gave up 5 bases and V 0 bases, and 7 bases lay outside the gene matches. Germline V lookup: CDR1 SGHRS, CDR2 YFSETQ. The CDR3 loop reads CASSLEGQSRETQYF. Written as DNA, the CDR3 is TGCGCCAGCAGCTTGGAGGGACAGTCGAGGGAGACCCAGTACTTC.